The sequence of this T cell receptor beta chain was determined in a study of PD-L1 blockade in urothelial cancer. Produced via immunoSEQ multiplex PCR; TCRdb's table is partial and in-frame only. The repertoire holds some 74,000 clones, around four fifths seen once, with about 7.4% in the top ten. Trimming cost V 5 bases and J 0 bases; bases outside gene matches: 8. The CDR3 loop spans 17 amino acids. From germline, CDR1 is SGHVS and CDR2 FQNEAQ. Regarding time point: pretreatment peripheral blood. Patients had urothelial carcinoma that was locally advanced or metastatic. Sequenced material: PBMCs, taken around atezolizumab (anti-PD-L1) treatment. This receptor was identified in a man aged 35-49 years with urothelial cancer. The J gene is TRBJ1-3, the V gene TRBV7-8, with 9 bases lining up with TRBD1. The CDR3 loop reads CASSPRDRASSGNTIYF. DNA of the CDR3: TGTGCCAGCAGCCCTAGGGACAGGGCGAGCTCTGGAAACACCATATATTTT.